These 23 T cell receptor beta chains came from one sample sequenced in a study of identical twins. TCRdb used MiXCR to reprocess the 5' RACE reads, holding one entry per CDR3 protein. The sample lists approximately 500,000 distinct CDR3 sequences, approximately 24% seen once, with roughly 3% in the top ten. The same data also contributed to another study, on T cells expressing NK-cell markers.

The specimen was CD4+ T cells sorted from blood. The receptors were sampled from a woman younger than 35 in good health.

V usage is TRBV12-5 and J usage is TRBJ2-1, with D perhaps matching TRBD1 or TRBD2 (5 bases each). With 6 bases removed from V and 7 bases from J, the gap between germline ends came to 19 bases. The CDR3 totals 15 residues. Germline loops: CDR1 LGHNT, CDR2 FRNRAP. CDR3 nucleotides: TGTGCTAGTGGACATCCCTCCGGGACCCCGAATGAGCAGTTCTTC. It codes for CASGHPSGTPNEQFF.

J is TRBJ2-7 and V is TRBV20-1; 12 bases line up with TRBD1. CDR3 length: 15 residues. The ends lost 4 bases at V and 7 bases at J; junction bases unmatched: 11. Germline loops: CDR1 DFQATT, CDR2 SNEGSKA (reference sequence). The chain's CDR3 is CSANAPGQGAGEQYF. The DNA of the CDR3 is TGCAGTGCTAATGCCCCGGGACAGGGGGCAGGGGAGCAGTACTTC.

This clonotype was observed a few times. This chain joins TRBV6-1 and TRBJ2-1; 9 bases are a match to TRBD2. From germline, CDR1 is MNHNS and CDR2 SASEGT. The V segment lost 5 bases and the J segment 6 bases; nucleotides outside the gene matches: 8. The CDR3 is 15 amino acids. CDR3 in amino acids: CASSRSGSGFNEQFF. In DNA, the CDR3 is TGTGCCAGCAGTCGTAGCGGGAGCGGGTTCAATGAGCAGTTCTTC.

The rearrangement uses TRBV5-1 and TRBJ1-5; tentatively, D is TRBD1 (5 bases). This CDR3 has 15 residues. V gave up 2 bases and J gave up 6 bases, with 15 bases separating them. Per germline, CDR1 SGHRS and CDR2 YFSETQ. CDR3 region: CASSLGLSGAQPQHF. The CDR3 DNA reads as TGCGCCAGCAGCTTAGGCCTGAGCGGGGCTCAGCCCCAGCATTTT. The variable domain in full, with the rest retrieved from reference TRBV5-1 and TRBJ1-5, is KAGVTQTPRYLIKTRGQQVTLSCSPISGHRSVSWYQQTPGQGLQFLFEYFSETQRNKGNFPGRFSGRQFSNSRSEMNVSTLELGDSALYLCASSLGLSGAQPQHFGDGTRLSIL.

This clonotype showed up just a few times. This rearrangement joins TRBV5-1 to TRBJ2-1; 9 bases agree with TRBD2. V lost 1 base, J lost 4 bases, and 6 bases stayed unmatched. The CDR3 is 16 amino acids. Germline assignment: CDR1 SGHRS and CDR2 YFSETQ. The DNA of the CDR3 is TGCGCCAGCAGCTTGATACTGCGGGGGGGATACAATGAGCAGTTCTTC. It codes for CASSLILRGGYNEQFF.

The chain has TRBV11-3 and TRBJ2-5; 8 bases line up with TRBD1. Unmatched junction bases numbered 7, after V lost 5 bases and J lost 5 bases. Germline CDR1 is SGHNT and CDR2 is YENEEA. The CDR3 contains 14 residues. The CDR3 region has the DNA TGTGCCAGCAGCGAAGACAGGGGCAAGGAGACCCAGTACTTC. Translated: CASSEDRGKETQYF.

The V call is TRBV5-6, the J call TRBJ2-3, with 14 bases fitting TRBD2. The CDR3 runs 15 residues. With V trimmed by 9 bases and J by 5 bases, 8 bases remained unmatched. Germline V gives CDR1 SGHDT, CDR2 YYEEEE. The CDR3 DNA is TGTGCCATGGGCCCCGGACTAGCGGGAGGAGATACGCAGTATTTT. It specifies CAMGPGLAGGDTQYF.

V and J are TRBV20-1 and TRBJ2-3, with 7 positions matching TRBD2. Looked up from germline, CDR1 is DFQATT and CDR2 is SNEGSKA (reference sequence). V lost 5 bases to trimming and J lost 1 base; unmatched junction nucleotides: 9. There are 15 residues in the CDR3. The DNA for the CDR3 is TGCAGTGCTCTTCCTCGCGCGGGAGGCACAGATACGCAGTATTTT. Residues: CSALPRAGGTDTQYF.

This clonotype was picked up a small number of times. The gene calls are TRBV9 and TRBJ2-4; 13 bases align to TRBD2. Trimming removed 4 bases from V and 0 bases from J; junction bases left unmatched: 7. The CDR3 is made up of 18 amino acids. Germline V CDR1 and CDR2: SGDLS, YYNGEE. CDR3 nucleotides: TGTGCCAGCAGCCCGCGCGGACTAGCGGGAGAAGCCAAAAACATTCAGTACTTC. This translates into CASSPRGLAGEAKNIQYF.

This clonotype was picked up a small number of times. This chain uses TRBV20-1 with TRBJ1-4; D gene unclear. Germline V gene sequence: CDR1 DFQATT, CDR2 SNEGSKA (reference sequence). Trimming removed 6 bases at V and 8 bases at J, with 13 bases between. The CDR3 is 12 residues long. The CDR3 protein is CSAPGNYEKLFF. The CDR3 DNA reads TGCAGTGCCCCGGGTAATTACGAAAAACTGTTTTTT.

The table lists this clonotype with a few counts. The chain employs TRBV20-1 and TRBJ1-1; tentative D call: TRBD1 (6 bases). This CDR3 is built from 12 residues. The V end lost 3 bases, the J end lost 3 bases, and 8 bases lay between the germline ends. Germline V CDR1 and CDR2: DFQATT, SNEGSKA (reference sequence). The CDR3 DNA reads as TGCAGTGCTAGTCCAGGGGACACTGAAGCTTTCTTT. Translation gives CSASPGDTEAFF.

This clonotype turned up a few times. This chain joins TRBV7-9 and TRBJ2-1; D may correspond to TRBD1 or TRBD2 (6 bases each). Germline CDR1 and CDR2: SEHNR and FQNEAQ (reference sequence). This CDR3 has 15 amino acids. V lost 5 bases to trimming and J lost 4 bases, with 15 bases between them. The CDR3 reads CASSPRGDWYNEQFF. For the CDR3, the DNA is TGTGCCAGCAGCCCGAGGGGGGATTGGTACAATGAGCAGTTCTTC.

The genes are TRBV20-1 and TRBJ2-2; D is possibly TRBD2 (5 bases). Trimming cost V 7 bases and J 7 bases, with 13 bases left between them. This CDR3 is 12 amino acids long. CDR1 is DFQATT, CDR2 SNEGSKA, per germline (reference sequence). The CDR3 loop reads CSGRRTDGELFF. CDR3 nucleotides: TGCAGTGGGAGGAGGACGGACGGGGAGCTGTTTTTT.

The V call is TRBV20-1, the J call TRBJ1-6; D gene uncertain. V was pared by 0 bases and J by 10 bases, with 13 bases between. The CDR3 is 14 amino acids. In germline, CDR1 is DFQATT, CDR2 SNEGSKA (reference sequence). The chain's CDR3 is CSARDGPVGSPLHF. Written as DNA, the CDR3 is TGCAGTGCTAGAGATGGTCCCGTAGGGTCACCCCTCCACTTT.

V and J are TRBV20-1 and TRBJ2-5; D unclear. Trimming removed 3 bases from V and 1 base from J, with 6 bases in between. The germline gives CDR1 DFQATT, CDR2 SNEGSKA (reference sequence). The CDR3 runs 12 residues. The CDR3 loop is CSASYLQETQYF. CDR3 sequence (DNA): TGCAGTGCTAGTTATCTCCAAGAGACCCAGTACTTC.

This clonotype was detected many times. V and J are TRBV20-1 and TRBJ2-7, with D unresolved. Germline V gene data show CDR1 as DFQATT and CDR2 as SNEGSKA (reference sequence). The CDR3 spans 14 residues. V lost 3 bases to trimming and J lost 2 bases, with 14 bases between them. The CDR3 nucleotides are TGCAGTGCTAGTCATATCCCCGAGGCCTACGAGCAGTACTTC. This sequence encodes CSASHIPEAYEQYF.

This clonotype has more than one count but fewer than ten. This chain joins TRBV11-2 and TRBJ1-1; D may be TRBD1 (6 bases). Germline V gives CDR1 SGHAT, CDR2 FQNNGV. Deletions cut 5 bases from V and 9 bases from J, with 10 bases between. The CDR3 runs to 11 residues. CDR3: CASSQQGKAFF. CDR3 nucleotides: TGTGCCAGCAGCCAACAGGGTAAAGCTTTCTTT.

This clonotype was observed a handful of times. The chain employs TRBV20-1 and TRBJ2-3; D uncertain. The ends were cut back, 1 base at V and 0 bases at J, with 11 bases in the middle. The CDR3 covers 15 residues. The germline V gene encodes CDR1 DFQATT and CDR2 SNEGSKA (reference sequence). CDR3 nucleotides: TGCAGTGCTAGAGTGGCAGCCTCTAGCACAGATACGCAGTATTTT. The encoded protein is CSARVAASSTDTQYF.

This clonotype was observed a few times. The chain employs TRBV10-3 and TRBJ2-1; 8 bases fit TRBD2. Unmatched junction bases numbered 11, after V lost 4 bases and J lost 12 bases. The CDR3 runs 14 residues. In germline, CDR1 is ENHRY, CDR2 SYGVKD. CDR3 sequence: CAISGGGGRSWQFF. The CDR3 nucleotides read TGTGCCATCAGTGGTGGCGGGGGGCGCTCCTGGCAGTTCTTC.

The genes are TRBV4-3 and TRBJ2-1; D call uncertain. The length of the CDR3 is 14 residues. V lost 4 bases and J 6 bases, leaving 13 bases between the germline ends. Germline V gene sequence: CDR1 LGHNA, CDR2 YSLEER. CDR3 protein: CASSLDREINEQFF. The CDR3 nucleotides read TGCGCCAGCAGCCTGGACCGTGAGATCAATGAGCAGTTCTTC.

CDR3 protein: CASKLNGQPHSAYEQYF. The DNA of the CDR3 is TGTGCCAGCAAACTGAATGGACAGCCACATTCAGCCTACGAGCAGTACTTC. This rearrangement joins TRBV6-1 to TRBJ2-7; maybe TRBD1 (6 bases). This CDR3 spans 17 amino acids. The germline gives CDR1 MNHNS, CDR2 SASEGT. Trimming cost V 7 bases and J 2 bases, with 24 bases left between them.

V gene TRBV9 combines with J gene TRBJ1-4; possibly TRBD1 for D (5 bases). This CDR3 has 14 amino acids. From germline, CDR1 is SGDLS and CDR2 YYNGEE. V dropped 7 bases and J dropped 1 base, with 11 bases sitting between them. The CDR3 nucleotides are TGTGCCAGCGCGAGGGGCCGAACTAATGAAAAACTGTTTTTT. Protein sequence: CASARGRTNEKLFF.

Ten or more counts support this clonotype. The V call is TRBV14, the J call TRBJ2-3; D unclear. The CDR3 has 15 amino acids. The V end was cut by 0 bases, the J end by 9 bases, with 16 bases between. CDR1 is SGHDN, CDR2 FVKESK, per germline. The chain's CDR3 is CASSQDFTPFQTQYF. Written as DNA, the CDR3 is TGTGCCAGCAGCCAAGATTTTACCCCCTTTCAGACGCAGTATTTT.